Below are 13 T cell receptor beta chains sequenced from a single sample in a study of lymphopenia after photon versus proton radiotherapy (dated by TCRdb to between 2019 and 2020). Receptors were amplified or captured by the immunoSEQ multiplex PCR assay. In its TCRdb copy, this immuneACCESS table keeps in-frame sequences only and misses some clones. Where compared with another copy, unresolved V genes explain less than half of these, and the others have no known cause. Here the sample has tens of thousands of clones; approximately 90% occur a single time. The ten largest clones represent 13% to 15% of the sample. Source: peripheral blood, taken from a patient treated with photon-based radiotherapy. All receptors derive from a man aged 60 to 69 with cholangiocarcinoma.

The V and J genes are TRBV28 and TRBJ2-5; D unresolved. Germline CDR1 is MDHEN and CDR2 is SYDVKM. The V gene lost 2 bases and the J gene lost 3 bases, with 10 bases spanning the gap. This CDR3 region has 14 residues. CDR3 protein: CASSLPQLKETQYF. CDR3 nucleotides: TGTGCCAGCAGTTTACCCCAATTGAAAGAGACCCAGTACTTC.

The chain joins TRBV18 to TRBJ1-4; D possibly corresponds to TRBD1 (5 bases). V shed 5 bases and J shed 8 bases, with 18 bases lying between them. In germline, CDR1 is KGHSH, CDR2 LQKENI. The CDR3 consists of 15 residues. The CDR3: CASSTTTELREKLFF. CDR3 nucleotide sequence: TGTGCCAGCTCAACTACGACAGAACTCCGGGAAAAACTGTTTTTT.

This chain connects TRBV6-1 to TRBJ1-3; D not certain. Germline V gene lookup returns CDR1 MNHNS and CDR2 SASEGT. The CDR3 has 13 amino acids. V was clipped by 6 bases and J by 5 bases, with 11 bases between them. The DNA for the CDR3 is TGTGCCAGCAGCCTCAATACCAGAAACACCATATATTTT. It specifies CASSLNTRNTIYF.

The chain joins TRBV5-1 to TRBJ1-5, with D perhaps TRBD1 (6 bases). CDR3 length: 15 amino acids. The V end was cut by 0 bases, the J end by 4 bases, with 11 bases between. Germline-derived CDR1 and CDR2 are SGHRS and YFSETQ. The CDR3 bases are TGCGCCAGCAGCTTGGGATCAGGGGAAAATCAGCCCCAGCATTTT. This sequence encodes CASSLGSGENQPQHF.

V usage is TRBV7-9 and J usage is TRBJ1-2; D is ambiguous. Germline V CDR1 and CDR2: SEHNR, FQNEAQ (reference sequence). This CDR3 region has 13 residues. V lost 2 bases and J 6 bases, leaving 10 bases between the germline ends. The chain's CDR3 is CASSLRPWDGYTF. As DNA, the CDR3 is TGTGCCAGCAGCTTAAGGCCCTGGGATGGCTACACCTTC.

The V call is TRBV5-4, the J call TRBJ2-3; the match to TRBD1 covers 8 bases. The CDR3 has 13 residues. V was pared by 4 bases and J by 6 bases, with 4 bases of the junction left unmatched. Looked up from germline, CDR1 is SGHNT and CDR2 is YYREEE (reference sequence). The CDR3 is CASSVRTGDTQYF. CDR3 in DNA: TGTGCCAGCAGCGTTAGGACAGGGGATACGCAGTATTTT.

The V call is TRBV19, the J call TRBJ1-3; no definite D call. Per germline, CDR1 LNHDA and CDR2 SQIVND (reference sequence). This CDR3 comprises 14 residues. Trimming took off 10 bases at V and 1 base at J, with 14 bases between the two ends. The CDR3 region is CATSRRDSGNTIYF. The CDR3 coding sequence is TGTGCCACCAGTCGACGAGATTCTGGAAACACCATATATTTT.

This chain links TRBV6-6 with TRBJ1-2; maybe TRBD1 (6 bases). Trimming took 7 bases from V and 8 from J, leaving 23 bases between them. CDR1 and CDR2 from the germline V gene are MNHNY and SVGAGI (reference sequence). This CDR3 has 15 residues. The CDR3 reads CASTDWVQGWRGYTF. DNA of the CDR3: TGTGCCAGCACCGACTGGGTGCAGGGGTGGAGGGGCTACACCTTC.

This chain links TRBV7-9 with TRBJ1-3; D is unresolved. Trimming pared 2 bases from V and 1 base from J, leaving 3 bases between. There are 13 residues in the CDR3. Germline V gene lookup returns CDR1 SEHNR and CDR2 FQNEAQ (reference sequence). The DNA for the CDR3 is TGTGCCAGCAGCTTATTGTCTGGAAACACCATATATTTT. It specifies CASSLLSGNTIYF.

J is TRBJ2-7 and V is TRBV7-8, with 10 bases that match TRBD2. Trimming at V came to 0 bases and at J to 0 bases, leaving 11 bases not matched to a gene. The germline V gene encodes CDR1 SGHVS and CDR2 FQNEAQ. This CDR3 has 19 amino acids. The CDR3 nucleotides are TGTGCCAGCAGCTTAGCGCATTCTAGCGGGAGTTACGACTCCTACGAGCAGTACTTC. Protein product: CASSLAHSSGSYDSYEQYF.

The chain combines TRBV28 with TRBJ1-1; D is unresolved. The CDR3 contains 14 residues. Germline loops: CDR1 MDHEN, CDR2 SYDVKM. The ends were cut back, 3 bases at V and 1 base at J, with 9 bases in the middle. The CDR3 DNA is TGTGCCAGCAGTTTGACACAACGGAACACTGAAGCTTTCTTT. Translation gives CASSLTQRNTEAFF.

The V and J genes are TRBV28 and TRBJ1-4, with D hard to call. The germline V gene has CDR1 MDHEN and CDR2 SYDVKM. Trimming took 7 bases from V and 5 from J, leaving 11 bases between them. The CDR3 is 13 amino acids. CDR3 bases: TGTGCCAGCACCGGACCGACAAATGAAAAACTGTTTTTT. It codes for CASTGPTNEKLFF.

The chain couples TRBV7-2 to TRBJ2-1; 9 positions agree with TRBD2. There are 15 residues in the CDR3. The V gene end was trimmed by 6 bases and the J gene end by 9 bases; junction bases not matched to a gene: 12. The germline gives CDR1 SGHTA, CDR2 FQGNSA. For the CDR3, the DNA is TGTGCCAGCAGTCAAAGGCGGGGGGGCCAGGGTGAGCAGTTCTTC. Its protein product is CASSQRRGGQGEQFF.